Each of the 10 T cell receptor beta chains below was sequenced from the same sample in a study of T cell responses to AZD1222 COVID-19 vaccine. Assay used: immunoSEQ multiplex PCR; TCRdb lists only in-frame clones, some missing. The repertoire holds 200,000 or so clones, 85% to 90% seen once, with around 8% in the top ten. The source material was peripheral blood, sampled on day 0 of AZD1222 vaccination. The receptors derive from an adult in good health.

The genes are TRBV5-6 and TRBJ2-7; D is possibly TRBD1 (6 bases). Germline V gene sequence: CDR1 SGHDT, CDR2 YYEEEE. CDR3 length: 15 residues. The ends were cut back, 0 bases at V and 2 bases at J, with 12 bases in the middle. CDR3 nucleotide sequence: TGTGCCAGCAGCTTGGGGCCAGGGGAGCCCTACGAGCAGTACTTC. Protein product: CASSLGPGEPYEQYF.

The gene calls are TRBV5-6 and TRBJ1-1; 8 nucleotides agree with TRBD1. There are 16 residues in the CDR3. Trimming removed 4 bases from V and 6 bases from J; junction bases left unmatched: 14. Germline V gives CDR1 SGHDT, CDR2 YYEEEE. DNA of the CDR3: TGTGCCAGCAGCCAGACTCTCAGGGGGCCGGGTCCTGAAGCTTTCTTT. Translating it yields CASSQTLRGPGPEAFF.

This clone was observed once. The V and J genes are TRBV6-2 or TRBV6-3 and TRBJ1-5; 12 bases are shared with TRBD1. Trimming at V came to 2 bases and at J to 1 base, leaving 3 bases not matched to a gene. The CDR3 covers 17 residues. The germline V gene encodes CDR1 MNHEY and CDR2 SVGEGT. The CDR3 sequence: CASSYPGTGGSNQPQHF. The CDR3 DNA follows: TGTGCCAGCAGTTACCCCGGGACAGGGGGCAGCAATCAGCCCCAGCATTTT.

J is TRBJ2-3 and V is TRBV5-1, with 15 bases that match TRBD2. The CDR3 covers 18 residues. The V segment lost 0 bases and the J segment 2 bases; nucleotides outside the gene matches: 4. Germline CDR1 reads SGHRS; CDR2 reads YFSETQ. The CDR3 spells CASSLAGTSGGPTDTQYF. The CDR3, as DNA: TGCGCCAGCAGCTTGGCCGGGACTAGCGGGGGGCCCACAGATACGCAGTATTTT.

The chain has TRBV7-9 and TRBJ2-7, with unresolved D. CDR1 SEHNR and CDR2 FQNEAQ come from the germline V gene (reference sequence). The CDR3 has 13 residues. Trimming took off 1 base at V and 2 bases at J, with 6 bases between the two ends. CDR3 region: CASSLVPAYEQYF. The CDR3 DNA sequence: TGTGCCAGCAGCTTAGTCCCTGCCTACGAGCAGTACTTC.

CDR3 protein: CAISESGEQFF. The CDR3 region has the DNA TGTGCCATCAGTGAGTCGGGTGAGCAGTTCTTC. The rearrangement links TRBV10-3 to TRBJ2-1; D not resolved. Germline CDR1 is ENHRY and CDR2 is SYGVKD. Trimming shortened V by 0 bases and J by 9 bases, and 3 bases separated the two germline ends. This CDR3 region has 11 residues.

The count of this clone is one. The V call is TRBV5-1, the J call TRBJ2-1; 8 bases line up with TRBD2. Trimming at V came to 4 bases and at J to 2 bases, leaving 2 bases not matched to a gene. Germline assignment: CDR1 SGHRS and CDR2 YFSETQ. There are 14 residues in the CDR3. The CDR3: CASSAGGAYNEQFF. The CDR3 coding sequence is TGCGCCAGCAGCGCCGGGGGGGCCTACAATGAGCAGTTCTTC.

There are a few counts of this clone. This chain connects TRBV5-6 to TRBJ2-7; possibly TRBD1 for D (6 bases). Germline assignment: CDR1 SGHDT and CDR2 YYEEEE. Between the trimmed V and J ends, which lost 0 bases and 6 bases, there was a span of 13 bases. The CDR3 loop spans 14 amino acids. In nucleotides, the CDR3 is TGTGCCAGCAGCTTGGGAACAGGGTCAGGCGAGCAGTACTTC. Protein sequence: CASSLGTGSGEQYF. The variable domain in full, completed from reference TRBV5-6 and TRBJ2-7, reads DAGVTQSPTHLIKTRGQQVTLRCSPKSGHDTVSWYQQALGQGPQFIFQYYEEEERQRGNFPDRFSGHQFPNYSSELNVNALLLGDSALYLCASSLGTGSGEQYFGPGTRLTVT.

The chain recombines TRBV4-1 with TRBJ2-1, with D possibly TRBD1 on 5 matching bases. The V gene's germline CDR1 is MGHRA and CDR2 YSYEKL. This CDR3 spans 16 amino acids. The V end lost 5 bases, the J end lost 1 base, and 15 bases lay between the germline ends. For the CDR3, the DNA is TGCGCCAGCAGCGACGCAGGGCGGAGTTCCTACAATGAGCAGTTCTTC. Translating gives CASSDAGRSSYNEQFF.

The gene calls are TRBV5-5 and TRBJ2-1; D gene unclear. CDR3 length: 15 amino acids. V gave up 2 bases and J gave up 8 bases, with 17 bases separating them. Germline lookup yields CDR1 SGHKS and CDR2 YYEKEE (reference sequence). The CDR3 DNA reads as TGTGCCAGCAGCTTCGACGGCAGTTCTAAGGATGAGCAGTTCTTC. Its translation is CASSFDGSSKDEQFF.